This T cell receptor beta chain was profiled in a study of radiotherapy plus CTLA-4 blockade in lung cancer. About the research overall: Patients showed objective responses in roughly 19% of cases and disease control in more than 25%.

Points on this clone: What it binds is unknown.

Enrolled patients, whose metastatic non-small-cell lung cancer was chemo-refractory, received focal radiation plus CTLA-4 blockade with ipilimumab. The CDR3 has 11 residues. The germline V gene encodes CDR1 MDHEN and CDR2 SYDVKM. Trimming removed 6 bases from V and 0 bases from J, with 1 base in between. Whole-study findings and limits: The best prediction of response reportedly came from early blood T cell clone dynamics, with interferon-beta. Blood saw expansion of tumor-derived TCR clones after radiotherapy plus ipilimumab.

Some clones are missing from TCRdb's copy, which holds only in-frame ones; the method was immunoSEQ multiplex PCR. The data contain approximately 33,000 clones, 78% of them singletons. The genes are TRBV28 and TRBJ2-3, with D unclear. The TCR originated in a human donor with non-small cell lung cancer who had stable disease on radiotherapy plus ipilimumab. Sequences were derived from peripheral blood, sampled from a patient treated with radiotherapy plus ipilimumab. The CDR3 reads CASRSTDTQYF. In DNA form, the CDR3 reads TGTGCCAGCAGGAGCACAGATACGCAGTATTTT.